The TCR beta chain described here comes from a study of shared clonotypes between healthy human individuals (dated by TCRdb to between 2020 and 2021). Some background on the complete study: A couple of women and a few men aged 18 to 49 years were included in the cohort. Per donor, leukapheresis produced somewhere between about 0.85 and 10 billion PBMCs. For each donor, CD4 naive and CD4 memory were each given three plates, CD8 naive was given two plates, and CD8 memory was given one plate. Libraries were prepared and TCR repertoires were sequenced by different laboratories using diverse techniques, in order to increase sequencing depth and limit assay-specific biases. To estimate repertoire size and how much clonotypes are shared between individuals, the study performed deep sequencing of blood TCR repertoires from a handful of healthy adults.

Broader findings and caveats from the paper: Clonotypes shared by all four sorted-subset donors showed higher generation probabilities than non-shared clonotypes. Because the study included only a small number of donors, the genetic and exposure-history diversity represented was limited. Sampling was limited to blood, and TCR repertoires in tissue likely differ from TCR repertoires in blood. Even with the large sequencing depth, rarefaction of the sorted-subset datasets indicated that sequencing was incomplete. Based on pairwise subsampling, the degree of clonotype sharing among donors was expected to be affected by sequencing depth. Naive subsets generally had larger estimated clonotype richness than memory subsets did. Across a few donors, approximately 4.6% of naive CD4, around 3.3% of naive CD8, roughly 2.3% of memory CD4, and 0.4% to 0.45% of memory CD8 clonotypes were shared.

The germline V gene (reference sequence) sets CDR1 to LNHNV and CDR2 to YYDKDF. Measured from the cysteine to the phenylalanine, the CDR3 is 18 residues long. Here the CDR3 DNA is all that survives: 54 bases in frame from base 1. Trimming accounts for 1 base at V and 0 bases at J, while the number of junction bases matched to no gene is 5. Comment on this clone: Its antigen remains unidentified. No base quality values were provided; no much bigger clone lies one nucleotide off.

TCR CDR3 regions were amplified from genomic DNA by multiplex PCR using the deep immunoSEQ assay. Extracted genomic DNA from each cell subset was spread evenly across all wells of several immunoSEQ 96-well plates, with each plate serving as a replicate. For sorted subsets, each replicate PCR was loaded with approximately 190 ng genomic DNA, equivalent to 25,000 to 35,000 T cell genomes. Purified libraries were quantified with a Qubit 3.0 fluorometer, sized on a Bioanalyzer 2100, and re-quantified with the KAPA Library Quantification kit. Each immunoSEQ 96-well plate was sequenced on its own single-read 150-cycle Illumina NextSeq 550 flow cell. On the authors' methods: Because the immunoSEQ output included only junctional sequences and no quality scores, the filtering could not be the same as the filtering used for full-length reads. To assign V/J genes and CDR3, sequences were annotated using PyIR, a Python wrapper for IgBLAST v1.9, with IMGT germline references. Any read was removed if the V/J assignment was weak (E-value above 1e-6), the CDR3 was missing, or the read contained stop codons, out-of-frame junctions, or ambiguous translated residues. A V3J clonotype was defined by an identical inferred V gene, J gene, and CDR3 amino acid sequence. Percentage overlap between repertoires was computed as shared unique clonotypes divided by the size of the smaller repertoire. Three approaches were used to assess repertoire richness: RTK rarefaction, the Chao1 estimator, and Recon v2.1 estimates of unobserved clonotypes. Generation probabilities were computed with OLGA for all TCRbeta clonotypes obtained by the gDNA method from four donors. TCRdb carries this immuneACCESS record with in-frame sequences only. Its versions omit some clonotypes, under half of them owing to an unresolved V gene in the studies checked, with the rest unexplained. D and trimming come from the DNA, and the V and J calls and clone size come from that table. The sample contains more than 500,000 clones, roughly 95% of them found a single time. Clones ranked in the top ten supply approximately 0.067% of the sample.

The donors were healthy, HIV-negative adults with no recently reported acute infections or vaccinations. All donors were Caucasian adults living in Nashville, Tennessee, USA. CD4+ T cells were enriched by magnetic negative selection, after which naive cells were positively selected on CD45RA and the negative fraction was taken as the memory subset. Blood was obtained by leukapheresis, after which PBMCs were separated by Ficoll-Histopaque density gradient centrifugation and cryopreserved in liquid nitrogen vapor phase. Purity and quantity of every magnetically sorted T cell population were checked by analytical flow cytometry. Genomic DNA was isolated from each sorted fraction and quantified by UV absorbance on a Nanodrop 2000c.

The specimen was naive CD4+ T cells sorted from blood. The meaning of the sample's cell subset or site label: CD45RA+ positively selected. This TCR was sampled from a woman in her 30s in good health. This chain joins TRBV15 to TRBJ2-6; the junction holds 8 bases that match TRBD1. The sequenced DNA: TGTGCCACCAGCAGAGCCGGACAGGGATACTCTGGGGCCAACGTCCTGACTTTC. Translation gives CATSRAGQGYSGANVLTF.